This is a list of T cell receptor beta chains from one sample in a study of T-cell reconstitution after alpha-beta-depleted transplantation in children. TCRdb fed the PCR reads into MiXCR, producing one record per CDR3 protein. Among around 370,000 distinct CDR3 sequences listed, 10% to 13% were seen once. The sequencing used PBMCs from the stem cell graft donor, collected from the stem cell graft. Every receptor here comes from a human donor who donated a stem cell graft to a child with acute lymphoblastic leukemia. CDR3s include the opening cysteine and the closing phenylalanine or tryptophan. A D gene is named only where the DNA matches it firmly. Part of the rows lack a size; the others show once, few, many or a class for expanded clones.

j_gene,d_gene,abundance,v_gene,CDR3nt,CDR3aa
TRBJ2-2,TRBD2,few,TRBV4-2,TGTGCCAGCAGCCAGACCCTTGGGGCGCTAGCGGCCAACACCGGGGAGCTGTTTTTT,CASSQTLGALAANTGELFF
TRBJ1-1,NA,few,TRBV12-3/TRBV12-4,TGTGCCAGCAGTTTAGGACTAAAAAGGGATGTGAACACTGAAGCTTTCTTT,CASSLGLKRDVNTEAFF
TRBJ1-2,TRBD1,few,TRBV4-1,TGCGCCAGCAGGACAGGGGGCACTAACTATGGCTACACCTTC,CASRTGGTNYGYTF
TRBJ2-7,TRBD2,NA,TRBV4-1,TGCGCCAGCAGCCAAGATTGGCCTAGCGGGAGGCCGCGATACGAGCAGTACTTC,CASSQDWPSGRPRYEQYF
TRBJ2-1,TRBD2,many,TRBV6-1,TGTGCCAGCAGGCCTCCCGGGACTAGCGGGAGTTCTTACAATGAGCAGTTCTTC,CASRPPGTSGSSYNEQFF
TRBJ2-7,TRBD2,many,TRBV7-2,TGTGCCAGCAGCTTACCAGCGGGAGGGTCCTACGAGCAGTACTTC,CASSLPAGGSYEQYF
TRBJ2-1,TRBD2,few,TRBV10-3,TGTGCCATCAGGGATAGCGGGAGGGCCTACAATGAGCAGTTCTTC,CAIRDSGRAYNEQFF
TRBJ2-1,TRBD1,many,TRBV9,TGTGCCAGCAGCGTAAAGACAGGGGGCGCGTACAATGAGCAGTTCTTC,CASSVKTGGAYNEQFF
TRBJ2-1,TRBD1,few,TRBV11-1,TGTGCCAGCAGCTTAGAAGGGGGCGAGGGTCAGACCTACAATGAGCAGTTCTTC,CASSLEGGEGQTYNEQFF
TRBJ1-3,NA,NA,TRBV5-1,TGCGCCAGCAGCTTGTTTGGGCCCGGAAACACCATATATTTT,CASSLFGPGNTIYF
TRBJ1-1,NA,NA,TRBV20-1,TGCAGTGCTGGTCCTAACACTGAAGCTTTCTTT,CSAGPNTEAFF
TRBJ1-5,NA,few,TRBV12-3/TRBV12-4,TGTGCCAGCAGTTCTGGTCGGTTTTATCAGCCCCAGCATTTT,CASSSGRFYQPQHF
TRBJ1-6,NA,NA,TRBV7-2,TGTGCCAGCAGCTTATACGACGGGAGCTCCTATAATTCACCCCTCCACTTT,CASSLYDGSSYNSPLHF
TRBJ1-5,NA,NA,TRBV12-5,TGTGCTAGTGGTTTGGGGGTTAGCAATCAGCCCCAGCATTTT,CASGLGVSNQPQHF
TRBJ2-7,TRBD1,few,TRBV7-6,TGTGCCAGCAGCTTAGTATTTCAGGACAGGGGTGGCTACGAGCAGTACTTC,CASSLVFQDRGGYEQYF
TRBJ1-1,NA,NA,TRBV7-3,TGTGCCAGCAGCGGCGGGAGAAACACTCAAGCTTTCTTT,CASSGGRNTQAFF
TRBJ2-1,NA,few,TRBV29-1,TGCAGCGCTCCGACGGGGAGCTCCTACAATGAGCAGTTCTTC,CSAPTGSSYNEQFF
TRBJ2-7,NA,many,TRBV25-1,TGTGCCAGCAGTGGAACCTACGAGCAGTACTTC,CASSGTYEQYF
TRBJ2-7,NA,NA,TRBV20-1,TGCAGTGACACCTTTTCCAACGTGGGGGAGCAGTACTTC,CSDTFSNVGEQYF
TRBJ1-1,NA,few,TRBV6-1,TGTGCCAGCCTTTCCGATTGGGGTTGGGGCACTGAAGCTTTCTTT,CASLSDWGWGTEAFF
TRBJ2-2,TRBD1,NA,TRBV12-3/TRBV12-4,TGTGCCAGCCTCATTAGACAGGGAGACACCGGGGAGCTGTTTTTT,CASLIRQGDTGELFF
TRBJ2-1,TRBD2,NA,TRBV25-1,TGTGCCAGCAGTGTCCCGGGACTAGCGGGAGAAAGGGACTCCTACAATGAGCAGTTCTTC,CASSVPGLAGERDSYNEQFF
TRBJ1-2,TRBD1,many,TRBV29-1,TGCAGCGTTGAACACCCTGACAGGGGGCGTGGCTACACCTTC,CSVEHPDRGRGYTF
TRBJ2-7,TRBD2,many,TRBV28,TGTGCCAGCAGGAGGGAATACGGGAGGTCCTACGAGCAGTACTTC,CASRREYGRSYEQYF
TRBJ2-7,NA,NA,TRBV7-2,TGTGCCAGCAGCAATCCGGGACTTTCCTACGAGCAGTACTTC,CASSNPGLSYEQYF
TRBJ2-6,NA,few,TRBV27,TGTGCCAGCAGTTCCCCGCGCTCTGGGGCCAACGTCCTGACTTTC,CASSSPRSGANVLTF
TRBJ1-1,NA,NA,TRBV7-9,TGTGCCAGCAGCAGCTTAGGTTACCGGATGAACACTGAAGCTTTCTTT,CASSSLGYRMNTEAFF
TRBJ2-2,NA,NA,TRBV10-3,TGTGCCATCGCGGCGACTTCACCGAACACCGGGGAGCTGTTTTTT,CAIAATSPNTGELFF
TRBJ2-1,TRBD2,few,TRBV7-3,TGTGCCAGCAGCATGACTAGCGAAGGCTTGCAGTTCTTC,CASSMTSEGLQFF
TRBJ2-3,NA,few,TRBV5-4,TGTGCCAGCAGCCCGGGGACTCGACCCGTCGATACGCAGTATTTT,CASSPGTRPVDTQYF
TRBJ2-2,TRBD2,many,TRBV7-9,TGTGCCAGCAGCTTAGGGGGACTAGCCGGGAAGGCGACCGGGGAGCTGTTTTTT,CASSLGGLAGKATGELFF
TRBJ1-2,NA,few,TRBV9,TGTGCCAGCAGCGTAGGAGGGGACTATGGCTACACCTTC,CASSVGGDYGYTF
TRBJ2-7,TRBD1,NA,TRBV9,TGTGCCAGCAGCGTAGAGGGGACAGGGGGGGCCTACGAGCAGTACTTC,CASSVEGTGGAYEQYF
TRBJ2-7,NA,few,TRBV4-2,TGTGCCAGCAGCCAGGAGTGGGACTCGACCTCCTACGAGCAGTACTTC,CASSQEWDSTSYEQYF
TRBJ1-5,NA,few,TRBV7-8,TGTGCCAGCAGCTTTCCGGTACAGGGAGCCTCCCGCGAAGATCAGCCCCAGCATTTT,CASSFPVQGASREDQPQHF
TRBJ2-1,NA,few,TRBV6-1,TGTGCCAGCAGTGAATTTGGGGACAATGAGCAGTTCTTC,CASSEFGDNEQFF
TRBJ2-7,NA,many,TRBV7-2,TGTGCCGGCGCTTGTGGGCAGTACTTC,CAGACGQYF
TRBJ2-5,TRBD1,many,TRBV7-3,TGTGCCAGCAGCCTAGACCTACGGACAGGGTCAGAGACCCAGTACTTC,CASSLDLRTGSETQYF
TRBJ2-3,TRBD2,few,TRBV13,TGTGCCAGCAGCTCGGGACTAGCGGGAGGTAGGACAGATACGCAGTATTTT,CASSSGLAGGRTDTQYF
TRBJ1-2,TRBD1,NA,TRBV20-1,TGCAGTGCTAGAGACCCGGACAGGGCTGGTGGCTACACCTTC,CSARDPDRAGGYTF
TRBJ2-1,NA,few,TRBV12-3/TRBV12-4,TGTGCCAGCAGTTTCATCAGCCGGCTAGACAGCGAGCAGTTCTTC,CASSFISRLDSEQFF